This T cell receptor beta chain derives from a study of cytomegalovirus exposure and HLA in healthy donors. The validation cohort, a group of around 130 subjects, included the donors and was separate from the roughly 670-subject first cohort. Here immunoSEQ multiplex PCR was the method, and the copy in TCRdb shows in-frame clones only, minus some. The sample includes approximately 150,000 clones, 85% to 90% seen only once; the top ten take 2.5% to 4%. Turning to this clone: Its antigen is still unknown.

This CDR3 is built from 16 residues. The germline CDR1 and CDR2 sequences are PRHDT and FYEKMQ (reference sequence). V trimming: 5 bases; J trimming: 1 base; junction bases outside the gene matches: 7. Study-level findings and limits: In vitro, a few CMV-associated chains proved specific for CMV antigens.

This sequence originates from a woman under 30 in good health and CMV-seropositive. The chain employs TRBV13 and TRBJ2-1, with 8 bases aligning to TRBD2. Sequencing was carried out using PBMCs. The chain's CDR3 is CASSPTRGASYNEQFF. CDR3 coding DNA: TGTGCCAGCAGCCCAACGCGGGGGGCGTCCTACAATGAGCAGTTCTTC. The full variable domain, completed using reference TRBV13 and TRBJ2-1, is AAGVIQSPRHLIKEKRETATLKCYPIPRHDTVYWYQQGPGQDPQFLISFYEKMQSDKGSIPDRFSAQQFSDYHSELNMSSLELGDSALYFCASSPTRGASYNEQFFGPGTRLTVL.